The clone carrying this TCR beta chain has ten or more counts. The data were obtained in a study of early T cells in non-severe SARS-CoV-2 infection. CDR3 length: 16 residues. V dropped 0 bases and J dropped 2 bases, with 14 bases sitting between them. Germline CDR1 MGHRA, CDR2 YSYEKL. Individual cDNA molecules received unique molecular identifiers. TCRdb re-derived calls from the 5' RACE reads in MiXCR, one entry per CDR3 protein. The repertoire has approximately 46,000 distinct CDR3 sequences, roughly 10% of them found once; the top ten carry under 15%. The specimen was whole blood. The clonotype was recovered from an adult who was a healthcare worker with PCR-confirmed SARS-CoV-2 infection or an uninfected control (not recorded which). This chain connects TRBV4-1 to TRBJ2-7; tentatively, D is TRBD2 (6 bases). The CDR3 sequence is CASSQDGPPGAYEQYF. CDR3 DNA: TGCGCCAGCAGCCAAGATGGGCCTCCGGGAGCCTACGAGCAGTACTTC.